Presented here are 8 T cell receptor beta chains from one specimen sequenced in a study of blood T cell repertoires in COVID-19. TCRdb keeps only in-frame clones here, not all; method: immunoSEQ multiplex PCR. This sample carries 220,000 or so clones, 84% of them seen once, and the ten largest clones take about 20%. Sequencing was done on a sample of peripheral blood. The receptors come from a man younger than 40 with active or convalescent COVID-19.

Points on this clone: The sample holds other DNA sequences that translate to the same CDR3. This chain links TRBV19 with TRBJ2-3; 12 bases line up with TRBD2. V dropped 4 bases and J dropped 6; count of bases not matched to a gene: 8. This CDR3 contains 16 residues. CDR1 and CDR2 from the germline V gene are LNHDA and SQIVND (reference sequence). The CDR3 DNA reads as TGTGCCAGTAGTACCCCACTAGCGGGGGGCGGGGATACGCAGTATTTT. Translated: CASSTPLAGGGDTQYF.

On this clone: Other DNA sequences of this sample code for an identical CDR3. The CDR3 bases are TGCGCCAGCAGCTTGGCCTCGGCAGGGGGTACAGATACGCAGTATTTT. Translated, it gives CASSLASAGGTDTQYF. V and J are TRBV5-1 and TRBJ2-3; 7 bases match TRBD1. Germline V gene data show CDR1 as SGHRS and CDR2 as YFSETQ. Trimming took 0 bases from V and 3 from J; bases not matched to a gene: 7. The CDR3 is 16 amino acids.

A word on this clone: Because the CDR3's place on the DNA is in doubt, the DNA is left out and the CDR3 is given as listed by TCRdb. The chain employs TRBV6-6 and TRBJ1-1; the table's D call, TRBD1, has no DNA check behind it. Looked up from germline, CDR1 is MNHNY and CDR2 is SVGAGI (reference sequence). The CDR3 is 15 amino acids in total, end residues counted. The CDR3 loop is CASSSSTGMNTEAFF.

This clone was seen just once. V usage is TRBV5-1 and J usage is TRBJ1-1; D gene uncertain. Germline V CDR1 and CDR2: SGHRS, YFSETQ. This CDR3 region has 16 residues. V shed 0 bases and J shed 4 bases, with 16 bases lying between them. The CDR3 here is CASSLGATDILTEAFF. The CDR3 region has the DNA TGCGCCAGCAGCTTGGGGGCAACCGATATCCTCACTGAAGCTTTCTTT.

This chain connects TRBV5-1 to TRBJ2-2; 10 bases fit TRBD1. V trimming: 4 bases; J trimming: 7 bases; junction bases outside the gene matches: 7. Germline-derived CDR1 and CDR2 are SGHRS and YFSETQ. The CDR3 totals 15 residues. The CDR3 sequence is CASSRQGALNGELFF. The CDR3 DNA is TGCGCCAGCAGCCGACAGGGGGCTCTTAACGGGGAGCTGTTTTTT.

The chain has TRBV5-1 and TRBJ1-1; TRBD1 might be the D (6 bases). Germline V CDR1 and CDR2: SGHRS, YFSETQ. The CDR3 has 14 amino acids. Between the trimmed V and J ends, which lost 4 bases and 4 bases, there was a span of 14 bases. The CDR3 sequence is CASSPSVDSTEAFF. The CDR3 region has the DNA TGCGCCAGCAGCCCGTCTGTGGACAGCACTGAAGCTTTCTTT. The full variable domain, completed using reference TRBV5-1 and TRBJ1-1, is KAGVTQTPRYLIKTRGQQVTLSCSPISGHRSVSWYQQTPGQGLQFLFEYFSETQRNKGNFPGRFSGRQFSNSRSEMNVSTLELGDSALYLCASSPSVDSTEAFFGQGTRLTVV.

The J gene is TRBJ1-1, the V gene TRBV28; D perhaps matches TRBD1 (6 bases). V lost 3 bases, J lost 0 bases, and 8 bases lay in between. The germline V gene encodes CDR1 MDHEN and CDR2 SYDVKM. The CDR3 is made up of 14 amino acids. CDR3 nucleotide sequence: TGTGCCAGCAGTTTCACAGGGTTGAACACTGAAGCTTTCTTT. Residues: CASSFTGLNTEAFF.

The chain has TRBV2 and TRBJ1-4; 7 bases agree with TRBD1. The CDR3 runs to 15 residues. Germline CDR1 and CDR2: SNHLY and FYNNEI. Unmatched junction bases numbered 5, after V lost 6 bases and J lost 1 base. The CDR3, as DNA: TGTGCCAGCAGAGTTAGGACAGGAACTAATGAAAAACTGTTTTTT. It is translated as CASRVRTGTNEKLFF.